Listed below are T cell receptor beta chains from one sample, sequenced in a study of blood T cell repertoires in COVID-19. Some clones are missing from TCRdb's copy, which holds only in-frame ones; the method was immunoSEQ multiplex PCR. The sample has 200,000 to 300,000 clones, around 88% seen once. Sequencing input: PBMCs or T cells enriched from blood (not recorded which). The receptors come from a middle-aged woman with acute COVID-19. CDR3s include the opening cysteine and the closing phenylalanine or tryptophan. The D gene is left open where the match is weak. For some rows the clone size is stated as once, few or many, or as a class when expanded; others skip it.

j_gene: TRBJ2-3; v_gene: TRBV3-1/TRBV3-2; abundance: -; d_gene: TRBD2; CDR3nt: TGTGCCAGCAGCCAACGGCGGGGGGGCACAGATACGCAGTATTTT; CDR3aa: CASSQRRGGTDTQYF
j_gene: TRBJ2-2; v_gene: TRBV4-3; abundance: -; d_gene: TRBD2; CDR3nt: TGCGCCAGCAGCCAAGAAGCACCGGATCGGGAGGATACCGGGGAGCTGTTTTTT; CDR3aa: CASSQEAPDREDTGELFF
j_gene: TRBJ1-2; v_gene: TRBV30; abundance: -; d_gene: -; CDR3nt: TGTGCCTGGAGCGGGGAAGTTTGGGTCTATGGCTACACCTTC; CDR3aa: CAWSGEVWVYGYTF
j_gene: TRBJ2-7; v_gene: TRBV10-2; abundance: -; d_gene: -; CDR3nt: TGCGCCAGCAGTGAAGGGGCTTACTACGAGCAGTACTTC; CDR3aa: CASSEGAYYEQYF
j_gene: TRBJ2-3; v_gene: TRBV5-6; abundance: -; d_gene: -; CDR3nt: TGTGCCAGCAGCTTGTTATGGGGAGTCGAGGAGCATACGCAGTATTTT; CDR3aa: CASSLLWGVEEHTQYF
j_gene: TRBJ1-5; v_gene: TRBV7-2; abundance: few; d_gene: -; CDR3nt: TGTGCCAGCAGCTTAGAAGTCTCAGCCGGGACCCAGCATTTT; CDR3aa: CASSLEVSAGTQHF
j_gene: TRBJ2-3; v_gene: TRBV21-1; abundance: -; d_gene: -; CDR3nt: TGTGCCAGCAGCAACGGGGGGGCAAACACAGATACGCAGTATTTT; CDR3aa: CASSNGGANTDTQYF
j_gene: TRBJ1-5; v_gene: TRBV6-5; abundance: -; d_gene: TRBD1; CDR3nt: TGTGCCAGCAGTCCTTCAGGGGGAGCAAATCAGCCCCAGCATTTT; CDR3aa: CASSPSGGANQPQHF
j_gene: TRBJ1-2; v_gene: TRBV3-1/TRBV3-2; abundance: -; d_gene: TRBD1; CDR3nt: TGTGCCAGCAGCCAAGGGGGGACAGAAAGCTATGGCTACACCTTC; CDR3aa: CASSQGGTESYGYTF
j_gene: TRBJ1-1; v_gene: TRBV6-5; abundance: -; d_gene: TRBD1; CDR3nt: TGTGCCAGCAGGGGACAGATGAACACTGAAGCTTTCTTT; CDR3aa: CASRGQMNTEAFF
j_gene: TRBJ2-3; v_gene: TRBV19; abundance: once; d_gene: -; CDR3nt: TGTGCCAGTAGTATTGGGACTAGCACAGATACGCAGTATTTT; CDR3aa: CASSIGTSTDTQYF
j_gene: TRBJ2-1; v_gene: TRBV3-1/TRBV3-2; abundance: -; d_gene: TRBD2; CDR3nt: TGTGCCAGCAGCCAACAGGGGACTAGCGGCCCGTACAATGAGCAGTTCTTC; CDR3aa: CASSQQGTSGPYNEQFF
j_gene: TRBJ1-5; v_gene: TRBV3-1/TRBV3-2; abundance: -; d_gene: -; CDR3nt: TGTGCCAGCAGCCACCGACAGGATGGACAGCCCCAGCATTTT; CDR3aa: CASSHRQDGQPQHF
j_gene: TRBJ2-1; v_gene: TRBV3-1/TRBV3-2; abundance: -; d_gene: -; CDR3nt: TGTGCCAGCAGCCAGTTTCACGGGATTTCCTACAATGAGCAGTTCTTC; CDR3aa: CASSQFHGISYNEQFF
j_gene: TRBJ2-5; v_gene: TRBV18; abundance: -; d_gene: TRBD1; CDR3nt: TGTGCCAGCTCACCCTTTCCAGGGGGCCAAGAGACCCAGTACTTC; CDR3aa: CASSPFPGGQETQYF
j_gene: TRBJ2-7; v_gene: TRBV5-6; abundance: -; d_gene: -; CDR3nt: TGTGCCAGCATCCGAACGGGACACTTTTCCTACGAGCAGTACTTC; CDR3aa: CASIRTGHFSYEQYF
j_gene: TRBJ2-1; v_gene: TRBV7-9; abundance: -; d_gene: TRBD2; CDR3nt: TGTGCCAGCAGCTCTAGCGGGGTTTACAATGAGCAGTTCTTC; CDR3aa: CASSSSGVYNEQFF
j_gene: TRBJ1-3; v_gene: TRBV6-6; abundance: -; d_gene: -; CDR3nt: TGTGCCAGCAGTCCCAAAGGAGGCCGCCTCTCTGGAAACACCATATATTTT; CDR3aa: CASSPKGGRLSGNTIYF
j_gene: TRBJ1-1; v_gene: TRBV20-1; abundance: -; d_gene: -; CDR3nt: TGCAGTGCTAGTTTTTCAGGTGGGAACACTGAAGCTTTCTTT; CDR3aa: CSASFSGGNTEAFF
j_gene: TRBJ2-2; v_gene: TRBV24-1; abundance: many; d_gene: -; CDR3nt: TGTGCCACCAGTGATTACCCAGGGACCGGGGAGCTGTTTTTT; CDR3aa: CATSDYPGTGELFF
j_gene: TRBJ2-1; v_gene: TRBV27; abundance: -; d_gene: TRBD2; CDR3nt: TGTGCCAGCAGTTTATCTGGCGGGAGGGCCCTAGATGAGCAGTTCTTC; CDR3aa: CASSLSGGRALDEQFF
j_gene: TRBJ1-6; v_gene: TRBV14; abundance: -; d_gene: -; CDR3nt: TGTGCCAGCAGCCAAGATCTGGGGGCCCGGGGAAATTCACCCCTCCACTTT; CDR3aa: CASSQDLGARGNSPLHF
j_gene: TRBJ1-2; v_gene: TRBV2; abundance: once; d_gene: -; CDR3nt: TGTGCCAGCAGTTTGGACATCTATGGCTACACCTTC; CDR3aa: CASSLDIYGYTF